Described below is a single TCR beta chain sequence and its context. The V and J ends lost 2 bases and 7 bases, in that order; junction bases with no gene match: 8. This CDR3 has 15 amino acids. Germline lookup yields CDR1 SGHNT and CDR2 YYREEE (reference sequence). Only in-frame clones appear in the TCRdb table, and some are missing; sequencing was by immunoSEQ multiplex PCR. The data show 60,000 to 65,000 clones, almost 85% seen once. The sample belongs to a study of OX40 agonist ivuxolimab in advanced cancers. Looking at the study overall: The patients' treatment was ivuxolimab, an agonistic anti-OX40 (CD134) antibody.

The sequencing here drew on CD4+ or CD8+ T cells sorted from blood, taken in a trial of the OX40 agonist ivuxolimab. The chain combines TRBV5-4 with TRBJ1-2, with 10 bases aligning to TRBD1. The TCR was taken from an adult with an advanced solid tumor such as melanoma, head and neck, liver or kidney cancer. As DNA, the CDR3 is TGTGCCAGCAGCTTTTGGGACAGGGGTTCGGGTGGCTACACCTTC. Residues: CASSFWDRGSGGYTF. Based on the CDR3 plus reference TRBV5-4 and TRBJ1-2, the full variable domain is ETGVTQSPTHLIKTRGQQVTLRCSSQSGHNTVSWYQQALGQGPQFIFQYYREEENGRGNFPPRFSGLQFPNYSSELNVNALELDDSALYLCASSFWDRGSGGYTFGSGTRLTVV.